This TCR beta chain was sequenced for a study of blood T cell repertoires in COVID-19. Overall study: Samples of COVID-19 (acute and convalescent) were obtained from the United States, Italy and Spain. The cDNA or gDNA used as material had been derived from T cells, B-cell-depleted T cells, or PBMCs.

Original analysis: Reference gene primer amplification gave estimated nucleated cell counts. Sequenced by immunoSEQ multiplex PCR; TCRdb stores in-frame clones only, minus some. From that table come the V and J calls and clone size; the DNA was used to work out D and trimming. The sample has about 210,000 clones, around 90% seen once. CDR1 is SGDLS and CDR2 is YYNGEE in the germline V gene. Trimming at V came to 3 bases and at J to 5 bases, leaving 7 bases not matched to a gene. This CDR3 has 17 amino acids. Sequencing was performed on peripheral blood. The TCR originated in a man aged 25-40 years with acute or convalescent COVID-19. V is TRBV9 and J is TRBJ2-2, with 13 bases that match TRBD2. CDR3 loop: CASSAPGLAGITGELFF. The CDR3 bases are TGTGCCAGCAGCGCACCGGGACTAGCGGGAATTACCGGGGAGCTGTTTTTT.